One sample yielded the 30 T cell receptor beta chains listed below, sequenced in a study of control samples from healthy donors and cancer patients. The protocol was immunoSEQ multiplex PCR, while the TCRdb copy is restricted to in-frame clones and leaves out a portion. The repertoire holds 78,000 or so clones, with nearly 90% as singletons. The sample consisted of blood. These receptor sequences come from a woman aged 50 to 60 in good health.

This clone has a single count. The CDR3 sequence is CASTRRGALADTQYF. The CDR3 DNA reads as TGCGCCAGCACCCGGAGGGGGGCTTTAGCAGATACGCAGTATTTT. The chain has TRBV5-1 and TRBJ2-3; TRBD1 or TRBD2 may be the D gene (6 bases each). From germline, CDR1 is SGHRS and CDR2 YFSETQ. This CDR3 region has 15 residues. Trimming stripped 6 bases from V and 4 bases from J, with 18 bases between.

This chain connects TRBV13 to TRBJ2-3, with TRBD1 matching 8 bases. Germline V lookup: CDR1 PRHDT, CDR2 FYEKMQ (reference sequence). The CDR3 covers 15 residues. J lost 9 bases, V lost 7 bases, and 15 bases had no gene match. Written as DNA, the CDR3 is TGTGCCAGCAACTTCATCAGAACAGGGGGAGCAACGCAGTATTTT. It specifies CASNFIRTGGATQYF.

The chain combines TRBV29-1 with TRBJ1-6; 7 nucleotides agree with TRBD1. V was clipped by 4 bases and J by 8 bases; unmatched bases: 5. The CDR3 contains 13 residues. Germline values: CDR1 SQVTM, CDR2 ANQGSEA. The CDR3 DNA reads as TGCAGCGTTGCCTCCGGGACAGATTCACCCCTCCACTTT. This codes for CSVASGTDSPLHF.

In nucleotides, the CDR3 is TGTGCCAGCAGCCAAGAAAGGGCAGGGTCCTATGGCTACACCTTC. Protein: CASSQERAGSYGYTF. The chain uses TRBV3-1 (or the pseudogene TRBV3-2) and TRBJ1-2, with D maybe TRBD1 (5 bases). V dropped 0 bases and J dropped 4 bases, with 12 bases sitting between them. This CDR3 has 15 residues. CDR1 is LGHDT and CDR2 is YNNKEL in the germline V gene (reference sequence).

The chain uses TRBV6-5 and TRBJ1-1; 11 nucleotides agree with TRBD1. V dropped 2 bases and J dropped 6; count of bases not matched to a gene: 2. In germline, CDR1 is MNHEY, CDR2 SVGAGI. This CDR3 spans 14 amino acids. CDR3: CASSYRDRGAEAFF. The CDR3 DNA follows: TGTGCCAGCAGTTACCGGGACAGGGGGGCTGAAGCTTTCTTT.

This chain uses TRBV19 with TRBJ2-7; 9 bases fit TRBD1. Germline V gene data show CDR1 as LNHDA and CDR2 as SQIVND (reference sequence). Germline trimming cut 5 bases from V and 6 bases from J; bases unmatched to any gene: 5. The CDR3 spans 13 residues. CDR3 in DNA: TGTGCCAGTAGTCCGGGACAGGGTGGCGAGCAGTACTTC. Translated: CASSPGQGGEQYF.

This rearrangement joins TRBV4-1 to TRBJ2-1; possible D gene TRBD1, 5 bases. This CDR3 contains 15 residues. Trimming pared 0 bases from V and 2 bases from J, leaving 8 bases between. Germline V lookup: CDR1 MGHRA, CDR2 YSYEKL. The CDR3 DNA reads as TGCGCCAGCAGCCAAGACAGGGCCCCCTACAATGAGCAGTTCTTC. As protein: CASSQDRAPYNEQFF.

The chain is built from TRBV15 and TRBJ2-1, with D maybe TRBD2 (6 bases). Trimming took 9 bases from V and 4 from J, leaving 7 bases between them. Germline values: CDR1 LNHNV, CDR2 YYDKDF (reference sequence). The CDR3 consists of 11 residues. CDR3 sequence reads: CATAGYNEQFF. The CDR3 nucleotides are TGTGCCACGGCGGGGTACAATGAGCAGTTCTTC.

This clone was found a few times. The chain has TRBV19 and TRBJ2-2; D possibly corresponds to TRBD1 (5 bases). The V and J ends lost 8 bases and 8 bases respectively, with 15 bases between them. The CDR3 is made up of 13 amino acids. The germline V gene has CDR1 LNHDA and CDR2 SQIVND (reference sequence). CDR3 bases: TGTGCCAGTGGAATGACAGTTTTAGGGGAGCTGTTTTTT. Protein: CASGMTVLGELFF. Drawing the rest from reference TRBV19 and TRBJ2-2, the complete variable domain is DGGITQSPKYLFRKEGQNVTLSCEQNLNHDAMYWYRQDPGQGLRLIYYSQIVNDFQKGDIAEGYSVSREKKESFPLTVTSAQKNPTAFYLCASGMTVLGELFFGEGSRLTVL.

The CDR3 DNA reads as TGTGCCAGTAGTGCCGGTAGATCCGCGAACACTGAAGCTTTCTTT. Translating gives CASSAGRSANTEAFF. The V call is TRBV19, the J call TRBJ1-1; D not certain. This CDR3 contains 15 residues. V was cut by 5 bases and J by 1 base, with 14 bases left in between. Germline V gene data show CDR1 as LNHDA and CDR2 as SQIVND (reference sequence). Drawing the rest from reference TRBV19 and TRBJ1-1, the complete variable domain is DGGITQSPKYLFRKEGQNVTLSCEQNLNHDAMYWYRQDPGQGLRLIYYSQIVNDFQKGDIAEGYSVSREKKESFPLTVTSAQKNPTAFYLCASSAGRSANTEAFFGQGTRLTVV.

The chain recombines TRBV5-1 with TRBJ2-7; D gene uncertain. The CDR3 sequence is 11 residues long. The germline CDR1 and CDR2 sequences are SGHRS and YFSETQ. Trimming pared 1 base from V and 4 bases from J, leaving 3 bases between. The chain's CDR3 is CASSLNYEQYF. The CDR3 nucleotides are TGCGCCAGCAGCTTGAATTACGAGCAGTACTTC. The whole variable domain, remainder taken from reference TRBV5-1 and TRBJ2-7, is KAGVTQTPRYLIKTRGQQVTLSCSPISGHRSVSWYQQTPGQGLQFLFEYFSETQRNKGNFPGRFSGRQFSNSRSEMNVSTLELGDSALYLCASSLNYEQYFGPGTRLTVT.

This clone occurred once. The chain recombines TRBV3-1 (or the pseudogene TRBV3-2) with TRBJ2-6; D is ambiguous. The CDR3 runs 16 residues. Germline CDR1 is LGHDT and CDR2 is YNNKEL (reference sequence). V was cut by 4 bases and J by 3 bases, with 13 bases left in between. Written as DNA, the CDR3 is TGTGCCAGCAGCCCGGGCGGCCTCATTGGGGCCAACGTCCTGACTTTC. This translates into CASSPGGLIGANVLTF.

The chain combines TRBV4-1 with TRBJ1-4; 7 nucleotides agree with TRBD1. Germline CDR1 reads MGHRA; CDR2 reads YSYEKL. The V segment lost 2 bases and the J segment 6 bases; nucleotides outside the gene matches: 6. CDR3 length: 15 amino acids. The DNA for the CDR3 is TGCGCCAGCAGCCAAACACGGGACAGCTATGAAAAACTGTTTTTT. Protein: CASSQTRDSYEKLFF.

The chain combines TRBV12-5 with TRBJ2-4; D remains unclear. CDR1 and CDR2 (germline): LGHNT, FRNRAP. V was cut by 6 bases and J by 1 base, with 16 bases left in between. CDR3 size: 16 residues. The chain's CDR3 is CASGSDWAMAKNIQYF. CDR3 coding DNA: TGTGCTAGTGGGTCCGACTGGGCTATGGCCAAAAACATTCAGTACTTC. The whole variable domain, filled in from reference TRBV12-5 and TRBJ2-4, reads DARVTQTPRHKVTEMGQEVTMRCQPILGHNTVFWYRQTMMQGLELLAYFRNRAPLDDSGMPKDRFSAEMPDATLATLKIQPSEPRDSAVYFCASGSDWAMAKNIQYFGAGTRLSVL.

The gene calls are TRBV4-1 and TRBJ1-5; D gene unclear. The CDR3 contains 15 residues. V lost 0 bases and J lost 3, with 9 bases in between. Germline loops: CDR1 MGHRA, CDR2 YSYEKL. The CDR3 nucleotides read TGCGCCAGCAGCCAAGAGGTGAGGCTCAATCAGCCCCAGCATTTT. The encoded protein is CASSQEVRLNQPQHF.

This rearrangement joins TRBV7-8 to TRBJ1-1, with 9 bases that match TRBD1. The CDR3 spans 14 residues. After removal of 5 bases from V and 8 bases from J, the junction contained 9 bases not matched to a gene. Germline CDR1 SGHVS, CDR2 FQNEAQ. The CDR3 region has the DNA TGTGCCAGCAGCCTGAACAGGGGGCGAGAAGAAGCTTTCTTT. Its protein product is CASSLNRGREEAFF.

This clone showed up just once. The V and J genes are TRBV6-5 and TRBJ1-6; D gene uncertain. V was clipped by 7 bases and J by 0 bases, with 7 bases between them. Germline CDR1 and CDR2: MNHEY and SVGAGI. This CDR3 region has 14 residues. The CDR3 bases are TGTGCCAGCAAGGAGAGCTCCTATAATTCACCCCTCCACTTT. Its translation: CASKESSYNSPLHF.

This chain links TRBV7-6 with TRBJ2-2, with 7 nucleotides matching TRBD2. Germline V gives CDR1 SGHVS, CDR2 FNYEAQ. This CDR3 has 15 residues. With V trimmed by 6 bases and J by 4 bases, 8 bases remained unmatched. The CDR3 nucleotides are TGTGCCAGCAGGAAAGGCGGGGGTTCCACCGGGGAGCTGTTTTTT. It is translated as CASRKGGGSTGELFF.

This clone has just one count. As DNA, the CDR3 is TGCGCCAGCAGTGAAACAGGAAATGGCGGGGAGCTGTTTTTT. Protein product: CASSETGNGGELFF. The genes are TRBV10-1 and TRBJ2-2; D possibly corresponds to TRBD1 (5 bases). Germline V gives CDR1 WNHNN, CDR2 SYGVQD (reference sequence). The CDR3 extends over 14 amino acids. V lost 3 bases and J lost 7, with 12 bases in between.

The rearrangement links TRBV25-1 to TRBJ2-7; D possibly corresponds to TRBD1 (6 bases). The V gene's germline CDR1 is MGHDK and CDR2 SYGVNS. The CDR3 is made up of 15 amino acids. The ends were cut back, 5 bases at V and 2 bases at J, with 16 bases in the middle. The CDR3 DNA sequence: TGTGCCAGCAGTAAAACCGGGACACAGACCTACGAGCAGTACTTC. Translating gives CASSKTGTQTYEQYF.

This clone was seen a single time. The chain links TRBV9 to TRBJ1-4, with D possibly being TRBD1 (5 bases). The length of the CDR3 is 18 residues. The germline V gene encodes CDR1 SGDLS and CDR2 YYNGEE. Trimming cost V 0 bases and J 5 bases, with 20 bases left between them. CDR3 nucleotide sequence: TGTGCCAGCAGCGTAGCTGATGGGAGAGGGGAAACCAATGAAAAACTGTTTTTT. Translating it yields CASSVADGRGETNEKLFF.

The chain combines TRBV7-8 with TRBJ1-2, with 7 bases aligning to TRBD1. Germline loops: CDR1 SGHVS, CDR2 FQNEAQ. After removal of 0 bases from V and 10 bases from J, the junction contained 8 bases not matched to a gene. CDR3 length: 14 residues. The CDR3 nucleotides read TGTGCCAGCAGCTTAGCTAACAGGGGAATCGACTACACCTTC. This gives the protein CASSLANRGIDYTF. Full variable domain (outside the CDR3, taken from reference TRBV7-8 and TRBJ1-2): GAGVSQSPRYKVAKRGQDVALRCDPISGHVSLFWYQQALGQGPEFLTYFQNEAQLDKSGLPSDRFFAERPEGSVSTLKIQRTQQEDSAVYLCASSLANRGIDYTFGSGTRLTVV.

The chain recombines TRBV2 with TRBJ2-3, with 8 bases aligning to TRBD2. V lost 7 bases and J lost 2; bases outside the gene matches: 5. CDR3 length equals 14 residues. Looked up from germline, CDR1 is SNHLY and CDR2 is FYNNEI. The DNA of the CDR3 is TGTGCCAGCATACCGGGGGGGTACACAGATACGCAGTATTTT. Translating it yields CASIPGGYTDTQYF.

The chain carries TRBV28 and TRBJ2-1, with TRBD2 identical over 14 bases. Germline V lookup: CDR1 MDHEN, CDR2 SYDVKM. This CDR3 contains 16 residues. V lost 6 bases, J lost 1 base, and 2 bases stayed unmatched. The CDR3 coding sequence is TGTGCCAGCAGCAGACTAGCGGGGGGGTCCTACAATGAGCAGTTCTTC. Translated, it gives CASSRLAGGSYNEQFF.

This chain connects TRBV5-1 to TRBJ1-4, with a possible D match to TRBD1 (6 bases). Trimming cost V 4 bases and J 6 bases, with 16 bases left between them. The CDR3 extends over 15 amino acids. Germline CDR1 SGHRS, CDR2 YFSETQ. CDR3 residues: CASSPGGTSHEKLFF. DNA for the CDR3: TGCGCCAGCAGCCCGGGAGGGACAAGTCATGAAAAACTGTTTTTT.

The V gene is TRBV2, the J gene TRBJ1-2; no clear D. The V end was cut by 5 bases, the J end by 0 bases, with 7 bases between. The CDR3 is 13 residues long. Germline values: CDR1 SNHLY, CDR2 FYNNEI. The CDR3 DNA reads TGTGCCAGCAGTTTCCAGCCTAACTATGGCTACACCTTC. This translates into CASSFQPNYGYTF.

The chain has TRBV11-2 and TRBJ1-1, with unresolved D. The germline gives CDR1 SGHAT, CDR2 FQNNGV. The ends were cut back, 2 bases at V and 0 bases at J, with 7 bases in the middle. The CDR3 runs to 14 residues. The CDR3 here is CASSLQGMNTEAFF. In DNA, the CDR3 is TGTGCCAGCAGCTTACAAGGGATGAACACTGAAGCTTTCTTT.

V usage is TRBV9 and J usage is TRBJ2-1, with D unclear. The CDR3 runs to 14 residues. CDR1 is SGDLS, CDR2 YYNGEE, per germline. V lost 3 bases to trimming and J lost 0 bases, with 7 bases between them. The CDR3 DNA reads TGTGCCAGCAGCGGGTCTACCTCCTACAATGAGCAGTTCTTC. Translation gives CASSGSTSYNEQFF.

The rearrangement uses TRBV5-1 and TRBJ2-1; D is possibly TRBD1 (6 bases). Trimming shortened V by 0 bases and J by 4 bases, and 11 bases separated the two germline ends. This CDR3 has 15 residues. Germline V gene sequence: CDR1 SGHRS, CDR2 YFSETQ. The CDR3 sequence is CASSLAQGSYNEQFF. The DNA of the CDR3 is TGCGCCAGCAGCTTGGCCCAGGGGTCTTACAATGAGCAGTTCTTC.

This rearrangement joins TRBV19 to TRBJ2-7; D is undetermined. Germline-derived CDR1 and CDR2 are LNHDA and SQIVND (reference sequence). The germline V and J ends were trimmed by 2 bases and 2 bases, with 10 bases remaining between them. There are 14 residues in the CDR3. The CDR3 region is CASSIRVGAYEQYF. In DNA form, the CDR3 reads TGTGCCAGTAGTATAAGGGTCGGAGCCTACGAGCAGTACTTC.